Listed below are T cell receptor beta chains from one sample, sequenced in a study of blood T cell repertoires in COVID-19. The assay was immunoSEQ multiplex PCR, and TCRdb's table has in-frame clones only and misses some. This table holds about 140,000 clones, 84% found once. Material for sequencing was PBMCs or T cells enriched from blood (not recorded which). The receptors were sampled from a woman between 45 and 60 years old with acute COVID-19. CDR3s leave out the opening cysteine and the closing phenylalanine or tryptophan. Fields, in order: clone size, J gene, V gene, D gene, CDR3 protein. A D gene is named only where the DNA matches it firmly. Where a row states a size, it is once, few, many or the class of an expanded clone; other rows omit it.

- TRBJ2-7 TRBV4-3 - ASSQETGEPYEQY
- TRBJ2-7 TRBV19 TRBD2 ASNSTGGTSGRAYEQY
- TRBJ2-2 TRBV11-1 - ASSLMATGNTGELF
- TRBJ2-3 TRBV11-2 TRBD1 ASSLVRQGRGTDTQY
few TRBJ1-6 TRBV10-1 - ASSQTPLH
once TRBJ2-5 TRBV7-8 - ASSFPGGAGEETQY
- TRBJ2-7 TRBV19 TRBD2 ASSTQAGGPPYEQY
few TRBJ1-2 TRBV21-1 - ASSKARDTRGCGYT
- TRBJ2-1 TRBV29-1 TRBD2 SVLLGLAGGDEQF
- TRBJ2-1 TRBV10-3 - AISAGTEGYNEQF
- TRBJ2-1 TRBV9 - ASSDRDYNEQF
- TRBJ2-5 TRBV7-2 TRBD1 ASSPISRQGQETQY
- TRBJ2-1 TRBV7-2 - ASSTAGNEQF
once TRBJ2-2 TRBV7-8 - ASSHLAGANTGELF
- TRBJ1-1 TRBV5-1 - ASSLVRKNTEAF
- TRBJ1-1 TRBV18 - ASSPLQRRSGTGMNTEAF
- TRBJ2-1 TRBV27 TRBD1 ATVTGIEQF
few TRBJ1-2 TRBV29-1 TRBD1 SVRTGGDYGYT
- TRBJ1-3 TRBV6-2/TRBV6-3 - ASSTSTETSRNTIY